This TCR beta chain derives from a study of blood T cell repertoires in COVID-19. Looking at the study overall: COVID-19 samples collected from the United States, Italy and Spain covered acute and convalescent phases. The cDNA or gDNA used as material had been derived from T cells, B-cell-depleted T cells, or PBMCs.

Some clones are missing from TCRdb's copy, which holds only in-frame ones; the method was immunoSEQ multiplex PCR. The sample holds tens of thousands of clones, 89% seen once. The receptor was derived from a man between 45 and 60 years old with COVID-19, enrolled during active disease. Sequenced material: peripheral blood.

Here the CDR3 reads CASSYGSQGRWTEAFF. CDR3 sequence (DNA): TGTGCCAGCAGTTACGGATCACAGGGGAGGTGGACTGAAGCTTTCTTT. The chain has TRBV6-6 and TRBJ1-1; 7 bases align to TRBD1. The trim removed 2 bases at V and 5 bases at J, leaving 11 bases unmatched. Germline V gene data show CDR1 as MNHNY and CDR2 as SVGAGI (reference sequence). This CDR3 has 16 amino acids.